Each of the 32 T cell receptor beta chains below was sequenced from the same sample in a study of human T cells and chemical hapten exposure. TCRdb analysed the RACE reads with MiXCR anew, one entry per CDR3 protein. Here the sample spans around 360,000 distinct CDR3 sequences, roughly 6.3% being singletons. Time point reported: patch test 2, 6 weeks after DPC sensitization. The treatment denotes: therapeutic diphenylcyclopropenone sensitization with weekly scalp DPC. Sample: whole blood, taken in connection with sensitization to the hapten diphenylcyclopropenone (DPC). The receptors derive from a young woman with alopecia areata. Some clones in this sample may be carry-over from other donors' samples.

The V and J genes are TRBV7-9 and TRBJ1-6; D unresolved. V was cut by 1 base and J by 3 bases, with 7 bases left in between. Per germline, CDR1 SEHNR and CDR2 FQNEAQ (reference sequence). This CDR3 has 15 amino acids. The CDR3 is CASSLGADYNSPLHF. CDR3 bases: TGTGCCAGCAGCTTAGGGGCAGACTATAATTCACCCCTCCACTTT.

This clonotype was observed a few times. The rearrangement joins TRBV20-1 to TRBJ2-5; TRBD2 might be the D (6 bases). The CDR3 spans 14 residues. Germline assignment: CDR1 DFQATT and CDR2 SNEGSKA (reference sequence). Deletions cut 0 bases from V and 5 bases from J, with 13 bases between. CDR3 coding DNA: TGCAGTGCTAGAGAAGGGACTCCGAGTGAGACCCAGTACTTC. This gives the protein CSAREGTPSETQYF.

There are many counts of this clonotype. The chain carries TRBV6-1 and TRBJ2-1, with 7 bases that match TRBD2. V shed 5 bases and J 1 base; nucleotides not matched to a gene: 5. The V gene's germline CDR1 is MNHNS and CDR2 SASEGT. The CDR3 sequence is 15 residues long. CDR3 residues: CASSPVGGSYNEQFF. The CDR3 DNA is TGTGCCAGCAGTCCTGTGGGGGGGTCCTACAATGAGCAGTTCTTC.

This clonotype appeared many times. The chain has TRBV6-6 and TRBJ1-6; D possibly corresponds to TRBD1 (6 bases). CDR3 length equals 15 residues. Germline V gives CDR1 MNHNY, CDR2 SVGAGI (reference sequence). With 2 bases removed from V and 10 bases from J, the gap between germline ends came to 15 bases. For the CDR3, the DNA is TGTGCCAGCAGTTACAAGGGGGGGGAGGCCTCACCCCTCCACTTT. It is translated as CASSYKGGEASPLHF.

At least ten counts were recorded for this clonotype. CDR3 nucleotide sequence: TGTGCCATCAGTGAATCATGGGGGAGCTATGGCTACACCTTC. Amino acids: CAISESWGSYGYTF. The chain couples TRBV10-3 to TRBJ1-2; tentatively, D is TRBD1 (5 bases). The germline V gene has CDR1 ENHRY and CDR2 SYGVKD. The CDR3 has 14 residues. The V end lost 3 bases, the J end lost 4 bases, and 12 bases lay between the germline ends.

This clonotype was detected a few times. J is TRBJ1-2 and V is TRBV11-1; D remains unclear. Per germline, CDR1 SGHAT and CDR2 FQDESV (reference sequence). V was pared by 5 bases and J by 2 bases, with 12 bases between. This CDR3 has 14 amino acids. The CDR3 DNA follows: TGTGCCAGCAGCGCCCGGACGGAGAACTATGGCTACACCTTC. Its translation: CASSARTENYGYTF.

This clonotype was counted at least ten times. This chain joins TRBV29-1 and TRBJ1-1, with 9 bases that match TRBD1. V lost 7 bases, J lost 7 bases, and 10 bases stayed unmatched. The CDR3 contains 13 residues. The V gene's germline CDR1 is SQVTM and CDR2 ANQGSEA. Here the CDR3 DNA reads TGCAGCGCCCGGACAGGGGAAAGGAGTGAAGCTTTCTTT. It is translated as CSARTGERSEAFF.

V usage is TRBV6-1 and J usage is TRBJ2-7, with 9 bases aligning to TRBD2. Germline loops: CDR1 MNHNS, CDR2 SASEGT. With V trimmed by 1 base and J by 0 bases, 10 bases remained unmatched. The CDR3 is 18 amino acids. The CDR3 region has the DNA TGTGCCAGCAGTGAAGGGCTAGCGGGGCCTGTGTACTCCTACGAGCAGTACTTC. It yields the protein CASSEGLAGPVYSYEQYF.

This clonotype has a count of ten or more. This chain joins TRBV6-6 and TRBJ1-4; D is unclear. V was clipped by 4 bases and J by 8 bases, with 14 bases between them. The CDR3 covers 14 residues. The germline gives CDR1 MNHNY, CDR2 SVGAGI (reference sequence). DNA for the CDR3: TGTGCCAGCAGTTCCACCCCCCTGGGGGAAAAACTGTTTTTT. Protein: CASSSTPLGEKLFF.

This clonotype occurred many times. The V gene is TRBV6-5, the J gene TRBJ1-1; D gene unclear. V gave up 5 bases and J gave up 1 base, with 14 bases separating them. This CDR3 region has 15 residues. Germline V lookup: CDR1 MNHEY, CDR2 SVGAGI. CDR3 bases: TGTGCCAGCAGTCCCGTAGGCAAACCGAACACTGAAGCTTTCTTT. It translates to CASSPVGKPNTEAFF.

This clonotype has ten or more counts. The CDR3 nucleotides are TGCGCCAGCAGCCAGCTGGACCTTCGAGGGACTGAAGCTTTCTTT. Protein product: CASSQLDLRGTEAFF. The rearrangement links TRBV4-1 to TRBJ1-1; D gene uncertain. Germline V lookup: CDR1 MGHRA, CDR2 YSYEKL. V lost 3 bases to trimming and J lost 5 bases, with 16 bases between them. The CDR3 totals 15 residues.

This clonotype was recorded at least ten times. The chain recombines TRBV5-1 with TRBJ1-1; 7 bases are shared with TRBD1. V lost 7 bases, J lost 3 bases, and 9 bases stayed unmatched. CDR3 length equals 14 residues. From germline, CDR1 is SGHRS and CDR2 YFSETQ. CDR3 protein: CASARRTGHTEAFF. CDR3 DNA: TGCGCCAGCGCTAGGAGGACAGGTCACACTGAAGCTTTCTTT.

This clonotype was recorded at least ten times. The chain carries TRBV7-2 and TRBJ2-7, with 8 bases lining up with TRBD2. The CDR3 has 17 amino acids. V trimming: 0 bases; J trimming: 2 bases; junction bases outside the gene matches: 9. Germline CDR1 is SGHTA and CDR2 is FQGNSA. For the CDR3, the DNA is TGTGCCAGCAGCTTAGCCGGGAGCGGGGGCCTGGCCTACGAGCAGTACTTC. It codes for CASSLAGSGGLAYEQYF.

This clonotype was seen more than once but under ten times. This chain joins TRBV29-1 and TRBJ2-5; TRBD1 might be the D (5 bases). Trimming pared 4 bases from V and 0 bases from J, leaving 6 bases between. CDR1 and CDR2 from the germline V gene are SQVTM and ANQGSEA. The CDR3 is made up of 12 amino acids. CDR3 sequence reads: CSVGTNQETQYF. The DNA for the CDR3 is TGCAGCGTTGGGACAAACCAAGAGACCCAGTACTTC.

This clonotype was seen a handful of times. The chain couples TRBV7-3 to TRBJ2-7, with TRBD1 identical over 9 bases. V trimming: 5 bases; J trimming: 9 bases; junction bases outside the gene matches: 11. The CDR3 is 14 amino acids. Germline CDR1 reads SGHTA; CDR2 reads FQGTGA. In DNA form, the CDR3 reads TGTGCCAGCAGCCCACAGGGACAGGGTGACGGGCAGTACTTC. Amino acid sequence: CASSPQGQGDGQYF. The variable domain in full, completed from reference TRBV7-3 and TRBJ2-7, reads GAGVSQTPSNKVTEKGKYVELRCDPISGHTALYWYRQSLGQGPEFLIYFQGTGAADDSGLPNDRFFAVRPEGSVSTLKIQRTERGDSAVYLCASSPQGQGDGQYFGPGTRLTVT.

The chain recombines TRBV15 with TRBJ2-7; tentative D call: TRBD1 (5 bases). CDR3 size: 14 residues. With 5 bases removed from V and 1 base from J, the gap between germline ends came to 12 bases. Germline CDR1 and CDR2: LNHNV and YYDKDF (reference sequence). The CDR3 coding sequence is TGTGCCACCAGCCTAGGGTCAGGGTCCTACGAGCAGTACTTC. It translates to CATSLGSGSYEQYF.

At least ten counts were recorded for this clonotype. This sequence joins TRBV11-3 and TRBJ2-1; maybe TRBD2 (6 bases). The CDR3 contains 14 residues. V lost 4 bases, J lost 13 bases, and 20 bases lay in between. Germline V gives CDR1 SGHNT, CDR2 YENEEA. The CDR3 region is CASSYIGHGGSQFF. Written as DNA, the CDR3 is TGTGCCAGCAGCTATATCGGACACGGGGGTAGCCAGTTCTTC.

This clonotype was found many times. The chain combines TRBV12-3 or TRBV12-4 with TRBJ1-6, with D unresolved. The V gene lost 4 bases and the J gene lost 4 bases, with 2 bases spanning the gap. CDR3 size: 12 residues. The DNA for the CDR3 is TGTGCCAGCAGTTATTATAATTCACCCCTCCACTTT. Translating gives CASSYYNSPLHF.

V usage is TRBV6-1 and J usage is TRBJ1-1; the match to TRBD1 covers 9 bases. This CDR3 spans 15 amino acids. V shed 6 bases, J shed 5 bases, and the junction held 10 bases outside the gene matches. Germline V lookup: CDR1 MNHNS, CDR2 SASEGT. The CDR3 is CASSALPDRGTEAFF. The DNA of the CDR3 is TGTGCCAGCAGCGCTCTTCCGGACAGGGGAACTGAAGCTTTCTTT.

CDR3 nucleotide sequence: TGTGCCAGCAGCCCCCAGGCCAAGCGAGGGGAGACCCAGTACTTC. It codes for CASSPQAKRGETQYF. This chain joins TRBV7-2 and TRBJ2-5, with D tentatively TRBD2 (5 bases). V lost 5 bases and J 5 bases, leaving 18 bases between the germline ends. This CDR3 spans 15 amino acids. Germline CDR1 SGHTA, CDR2 FQGNSA.

The rearrangement links TRBV25-1 to TRBJ2-3; the D is unclear. V lost 7 bases, J lost 0 bases, and 8 bases lay in between. Per the germline V gene, CDR1 is MGHDK and CDR2 is SYGVNS. The CDR3 totals 13 residues. DNA for the CDR3: TGTGCCAGCATCGCGGTTAGCACAGATACGCAGTATTTT. It translates to CASIAVSTDTQYF. Complete variable domain (other parts from reference TRBV25-1 and TRBJ2-3): EADIYQTPRYLVIGTGKKITLECSQTMGHDKMYWYQQDPGMELHLIHYSYGVNSTEKGDLSSESTVSRIRTEHFPLTLESARPSHTSQYLCASIAVSTDTQYFGPGTRLTVL.

This clonotype was seen a handful of times. The chain couples TRBV12-3 or TRBV12-4 to TRBJ1-2, with D possibly TRBD1 on 5 matching bases. CDR3 length: 15 residues. Trimming stripped 5 bases from V and 2 bases from J, with 15 bases between. CDR3 loop: CASSPRDGRNYGYTF. DNA for the CDR3: TGTGCCAGCAGTCCGAGGGACGGCCGAAACTATGGCTACACCTTC.

This chain uses TRBV10-3 with TRBJ2-5; weak D call: TRBD2 (6 bases). Germline lookup yields CDR1 ENHRY and CDR2 SYGVKD. Trimming shortened V by 10 bases and J by 4 bases, and 13 bases separated the two germline ends. The CDR3 totals 12 residues. The CDR3 loop is CATRPGGETQYF. The CDR3 nucleotides are TGTGCCACGCGCCCCGGGGGAGAGACCCAGTACTTC.

The gene calls are TRBV21-1 and TRBJ2-3; TRBD2 is the table's D call, not checked against the DNA. TRBV21-1 is marked as a pseudogene. The CDR3 is 18 amino acids. CDR3 sequence reads: CASRPGLRIFPWCTTQYF. The CDR3 coding sequence is TGTGCCAGCAGACCGGGACTGCGTATTTTTCCTTGGTGCACTACGCAGTATTTT.

This clonotype appeared a few times. CDR3 coding DNA: TGTGCCAGCAGCTCCGGGACAGCGCTTAATGAAAAACTGTTTTTT. Amino acid sequence: CASSSGTALNEKLFF. The chain joins TRBV7-9 to TRBJ1-4; 7 bases agree with TRBD1. Trimming at V came to 4 bases and at J to 4 bases, leaving 6 bases not matched to a gene. The germline gives CDR1 SEHNR, CDR2 FQNEAQ (reference sequence). The CDR3 is 15 amino acids.

This clonotype was seen repeatedly, ten times or more. The gene calls are TRBV2 and TRBJ2-3, with 7 bases aligning to TRBD2. J was trimmed by 9 bases and V by 1 base; bases with no gene match: 4. CDR1 is SNHLY and CDR2 is FYNNEI in the germline V gene. The CDR3 consists of 13 residues. CDR3 sequence: CASSEVTSVTQYF. DNA of the CDR3: TGTGCCAGCAGTGAAGTTACTAGCGTCACGCAGTATTTT. The complete variable domain, with remaining parts taken from reference TRBV2 and TRBJ2-3, reads EPEVTQTPSHQVTQMGQEVILRCVPISNHLYFYWYRQILGQKVEFLVSFYNNEISEKSEIFDDQFSVERPDGSNFTLKIRSTKLEDSAMYFCASSEVTSVTQYFGPGTRLTVL.

This clonotype showed up just a few times. CDR3 residues: CASSPNRGGAQYF. The CDR3 DNA is TGTGCCAGCAGCCCAAATAGGGGGGGCGCGCAGTATTTT. The V call is TRBV7-9, the J call TRBJ2-3; D may be TRBD2 (7 bases). Trimming cost V 5 bases and J 10 bases, with 16 bases left between them. From germline, CDR1 is SEHNR and CDR2 FQNEAQ (reference sequence). The CDR3 extends over 13 amino acids. The full variable domain, in which reference TRBV7-9 and TRBJ2-3 provide the parts outside the CDR3, is DTGVSQNPRHKITKRGQNVTFRCDPISEHNRLYWYRQTLGQGPEFLTYFQNEAQLEKSRLLSDRFSAERPKGSFSTLEIQRTEQGDSAMYLCASSPNRGGAQYFGPGTRLTVL.

This clonotype occurred a few times. The CDR3 bases are TGTGCCAGCAGCCGACTGGGGAATTCACCCCTCCACTTT. The encoded protein is CASSRLGNSPLHF. The rearrangement links TRBV6-2 or TRBV6-3 to TRBJ1-6; D not resolved. The V end was cut by 6 bases, the J end by 7 bases, with 10 bases between. The CDR3 length is 13 residues. The germline V gene has CDR1 MNHEY and CDR2 SVGEGT.

This clonotype was observed a handful of times. V gene TRBV10-3 combines with J gene TRBJ2-7; possible D gene TRBD1, 5 bases. Trimming took off 2 bases at V and 0 bases at J, with 11 bases between the two ends. Germline CDR1 is ENHRY and CDR2 is SYGVKD. There are 15 residues in the CDR3. The CDR3 sequence: CAISEAGSSSYEQYF. CDR3 sequence (DNA): TGTGCCATCAGTGAGGCAGGGTCGAGCTCCTACGAGCAGTACTTC.

This clonotype was recorded many times. The CDR3 DNA sequence: TGCGCCAGCAGCGCTACAGGGGGACGGTGGAGTTCACCCCTCCACTTT. Its translation: CASSATGGRWSSPLHF. The chain uses TRBV5-1 and TRBJ1-6; 8 positions agree with TRBD1. CDR1 SGHRS and CDR2 YFSETQ come from the germline V gene. J gave up 9 bases and V 4 bases, and 12 bases lay outside the gene matches. This CDR3 comprises 16 residues.

V usage is TRBV9 and J usage is TRBJ2-5; D may be TRBD2 (6 bases). The CDR3 sequence is 16 residues long. V shed 3 bases and J shed 4 bases, with 19 bases lying between them. Germline V CDR1 and CDR2: SGDLS, YYNGEE. The CDR3 region has the DNA TGTGCCAGCAGCGGGCCGTCTAGCGCGGGGAGAGAGACCCAGTACTTC. Amino acid sequence: CASSGPSSAGRETQYF.

This clonotype was found a few times. The chain employs TRBV13 and TRBJ2-7; tentative D call: TRBD2 (6 bases). V was pared by 1 base and J by 1 base, with 17 bases between. Germline V gene lookup returns CDR1 PRHDT and CDR2 FYEKMQ (reference sequence). The CDR3 extends over 17 amino acids. The CDR3 here is CASSLVRLDGGSYEQYF. The CDR3, as DNA: TGTGCCAGCAGCTTAGTGCGGCTTGACGGGGGATCCTACGAGCAGTACTTC.